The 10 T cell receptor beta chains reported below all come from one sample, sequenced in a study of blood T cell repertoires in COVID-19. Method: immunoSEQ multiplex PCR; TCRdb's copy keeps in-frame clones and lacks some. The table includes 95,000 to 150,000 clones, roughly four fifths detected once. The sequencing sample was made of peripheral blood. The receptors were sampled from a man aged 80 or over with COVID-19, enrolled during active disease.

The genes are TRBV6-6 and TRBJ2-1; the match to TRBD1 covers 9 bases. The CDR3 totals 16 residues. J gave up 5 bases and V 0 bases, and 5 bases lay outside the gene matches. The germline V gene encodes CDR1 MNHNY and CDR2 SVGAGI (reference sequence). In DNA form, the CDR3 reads TGTGCCAGCAGTTACTCAACCGGACAGGGGAACAATGAGCAGTTCTTC. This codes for CASSYSTGQGNNEQFF.

The CDR3 coding sequence is TGTGCCAGCAGTGAATCCGGGACAGCCTCTGGAAACACCATATATTTT. Amino acid sequence: CASSESGTASGNTIYF. The chain joins TRBV25-1 to TRBJ1-3, with 7 bases lining up with TRBD1. V lost 1 base, J lost 0 bases, and 3 bases stayed unmatched. The CDR3 is made up of 16 amino acids. The germline V gene has CDR1 MGHDK and CDR2 SYGVNS.

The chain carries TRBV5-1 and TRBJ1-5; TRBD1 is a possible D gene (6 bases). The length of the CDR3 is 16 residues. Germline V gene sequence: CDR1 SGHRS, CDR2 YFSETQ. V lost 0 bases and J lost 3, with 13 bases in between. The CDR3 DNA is TGCGCCAGCAGCTTGGCCGAGGCAGGGGCCAATCAGCCCCAGCATTTT. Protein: CASSLAEAGANQPQHF. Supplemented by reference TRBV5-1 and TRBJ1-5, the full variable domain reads KAGVTQTPRYLIKTRGQQVTLSCSPISGHRSVSWYQQTPGQGLQFLFEYFSETQRNKGNFPGRFSGRQFSNSRSEMNVSTLELGDSALYLCASSLAEAGANQPQHFGDGTRLSIL.

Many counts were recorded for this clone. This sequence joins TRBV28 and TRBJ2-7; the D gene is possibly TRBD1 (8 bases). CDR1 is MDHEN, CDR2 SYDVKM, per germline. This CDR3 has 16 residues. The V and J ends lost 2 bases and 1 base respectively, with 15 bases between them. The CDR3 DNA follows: TGTGCCAGCAGTTTACCCACAGGGGGGGAGTCCTACGAGCAGTACTTC. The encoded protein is CASSLPTGGESYEQYF.

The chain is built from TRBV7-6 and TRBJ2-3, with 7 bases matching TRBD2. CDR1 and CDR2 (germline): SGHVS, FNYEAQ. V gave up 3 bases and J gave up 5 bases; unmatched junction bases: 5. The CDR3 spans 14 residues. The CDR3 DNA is TGTGCCAGCAGCTTGGGACTATTTCGAGATACGCAGTATTTT. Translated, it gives CASSLGLFRDTQYF.

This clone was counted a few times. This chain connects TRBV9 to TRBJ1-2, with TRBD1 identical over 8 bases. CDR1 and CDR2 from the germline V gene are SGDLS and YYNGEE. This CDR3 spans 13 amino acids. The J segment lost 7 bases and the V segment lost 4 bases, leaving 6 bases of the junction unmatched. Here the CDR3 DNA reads TGTGCCAGCAGCCCCTGGACAGGGAGTGGCTACACCTTC. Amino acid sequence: CASSPWTGSGYTF. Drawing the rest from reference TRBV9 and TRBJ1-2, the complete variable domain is DSGVTQTPKHLITATGQRVTLRCSPRSGDLSVYWYQQSLDQGLQFLIQYYNGEERAKGNILERFSAQQFPDLHSELNLSSLELGDSALYFCASSPWTGSGYTFGSGTRLTVV.

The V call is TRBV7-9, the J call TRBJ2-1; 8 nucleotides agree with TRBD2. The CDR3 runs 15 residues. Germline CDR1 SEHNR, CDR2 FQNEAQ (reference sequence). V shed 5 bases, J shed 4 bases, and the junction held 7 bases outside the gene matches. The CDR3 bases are TGTGCCAGCAGCCAACTAGCGGATATTTACAATGAGCAGTTCTTC. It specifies CASSQLADIYNEQFF.

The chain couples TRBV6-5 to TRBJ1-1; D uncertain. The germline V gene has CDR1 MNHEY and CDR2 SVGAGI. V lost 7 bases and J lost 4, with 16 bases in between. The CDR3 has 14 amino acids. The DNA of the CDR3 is TGTGCCAGCACCCTACGACGGGTAGGCACTGAAGCTTTCTTT. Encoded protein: CASTLRRVGTEAFF.

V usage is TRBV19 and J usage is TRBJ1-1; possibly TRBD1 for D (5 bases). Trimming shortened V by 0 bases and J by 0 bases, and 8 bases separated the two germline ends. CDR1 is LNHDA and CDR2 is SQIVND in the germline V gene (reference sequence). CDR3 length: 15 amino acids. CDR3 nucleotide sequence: TGTGCCAGTAGTATAGAAGGCAGGGTGAACACTGAAGCTTTCTTT. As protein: CASSIEGRVNTEAFF.

This CDR3 is CASSTRTSGTYNEQFF. CDR3 DNA sequence: TGTGCCAGCAGTACGCGGACTAGCGGGACCTACAATGAGCAGTTCTTC. This chain links TRBV6-6 with TRBJ2-1, with 12 bases aligning to TRBD2. This CDR3 comprises 16 residues. The germline gives CDR1 MNHNY, CDR2 SVGAGI (reference sequence). After removal of 5 bases from V and 2 bases from J, the junction contained 4 bases not matched to a gene.